One and the same sample provided the 27 T cell receptor beta chains below, sequenced in a study of T cells in Graves' hyperthyroidism and ophthalmopathy. RNA transcripts served as the template for amplifying TCR beta CDR3 regions. In the first-round RT-PCR of the TCR CDR3, the HTBI primer set was used. TCRdb itself ran the multiplex PCR reads through MiXCR, one entry per CDR3 protein. The repertoire holds about 550,000 distinct CDR3 sequences, around 20% seen once, with about a quarter in the top ten. Material: blood. These receptors were collected from a man between 18 and 35 years old with Graves' hyperthyroidism.

This clonotype was detected ten times or more. V usage is TRBV11-3 and J usage is TRBJ1-1, with no clear D. The CDR3 length is 16 residues. V lost 4 bases and J lost 0, with 15 bases in between. Germline V gene lookup returns CDR1 SGHNT and CDR2 YENEEA. The CDR3 bases are TGTGCCAGCAGCTCTATCGGCCCGGGGATGAACACTGAAGCTTTCTTT. Translated: CASSSIGPGMNTEAFF.

The rearrangement links TRBV27 to TRBJ2-7; D not certain. V gave up 6 bases and J gave up 2 bases, with 14 bases separating them. Germline values: CDR1 MNHEY, CDR2 SMNVEV (reference sequence). This CDR3 region has 14 residues. CDR3 sequence (DNA): TGTGCCAGCAGACTACTTTCAGATACCTACGAGCAGTACTTC. The encoded protein is CASRLLSDTYEQYF.

The chain couples TRBV6-5 to TRBJ2-3; 7 bases align to TRBD1. The CDR3 loop spans 15 amino acids. The V and J ends lost 6 bases and 0 bases, in that order; junction bases with no gene match: 6. Germline CDR1 is MNHEY and CDR2 is SVGAGI. The CDR3 sequence: CASSYRGPSTDTQYF. The CDR3 nucleotides are TGTGCCAGCAGCTACAGGGGCCCTAGCACAGATACGCAGTATTTT.

This clonotype showed up many times. The gene calls are TRBV24-1 and TRBJ2-5; D is unclear. The ends were cut back, 10 bases at V and 4 bases at J, with 9 bases in the middle. There are 11 residues in the CDR3. CDR1 is KGHDR, CDR2 SFDVKD, per germline. DNA for the CDR3: TGTGCCACAGGGCTTGGAGAGACCCAGTACTTC. Its protein is CATGLGETQYF.

V and J are TRBV12-3 or TRBV12-4 and TRBJ1-1; the D gene is possibly TRBD1 (5 bases). Trimming stripped 6 bases from V and 6 bases from J, with 11 bases between. CDR3 size: 12 residues. CDR3 DNA sequence: TGTGCCAGCAGCCGAGGGGTCCCTGAAGCTTTCTTT. Its protein product is CASSRGVPEAFF.

In this sample, this clonotype turned up many times. The rearrangement links TRBV6-1 to TRBJ1-2; D not certain. The germline CDR1 and CDR2 sequences are MNHNS and SASEGT. The CDR3 consists of 13 residues. V dropped 9 bases and J dropped 4 bases, with 15 bases sitting between them. The CDR3 sequence: CASTIRPTYGYTF. DNA for the CDR3: TGTGCCAGTACTATTCGGCCGACCTATGGCTACACCTTC.

In its sample, this clonotype was seen many times. This chain uses TRBV27 with TRBJ1-2; D gene unclear. The CDR3 totals 13 residues. Germline loops: CDR1 MNHEY, CDR2 SMNVEV (reference sequence). The ends were cut back, 3 bases at V and 7 bases at J, with 12 bases in the middle. CDR3 sequence: CASSLNARSGYTF. The CDR3 DNA is TGTGCCAGCAGTTTGAACGCCCGGAGTGGCTACACCTTC.

At least ten counts were recorded for this clonotype. The rearrangement joins TRBV7-2 to TRBJ1-2; TRBD1 is a possible D gene (5 bases). The germline CDR1 and CDR2 sequences are SGHTA and FQGNSA. This CDR3 contains 15 residues. Deletions cut 3 bases from V and 2 bases from J, with 13 bases between. CDR3 loop: CASSFLTAYNYGYTF. CDR3 in DNA: TGTGCCAGCAGCTTTTTGACAGCCTACAACTATGGCTACACCTTC.

The V and J genes are TRBV3-1 and TRBJ1-5; D ambiguous. V was clipped by 0 bases and J by 0 bases, with 6 bases between them. Germline CDR1 LGHDT, CDR2 YNNKEL (reference sequence). CDR3 length: 15 residues. CDR3 loop: CASSQDLYSNQPQHF. The DNA for the CDR3 is TGTGCCAGCAGCCAAGACCTGTATAGCAATCAGCCCCAGCATTTT. Based on the CDR3 plus reference TRBV3-1 and TRBJ1-5, the full variable domain is DTAVSQTPKYLVTQMGNDKSIKCEQNLGHDTMYWYKQDSKKFLKIMFSYNNKELIINETVPNRFSPKSPDKAHLNLHINSLELGDSAVYFCASSQDLYSNQPQHFGDGTRLSIL.

This clonotype has at least ten counts. The chain combines TRBV30 with TRBJ2-7, with 8 nucleotides matching TRBD2. Germline CDR1 and CDR2: GTSNPN and SVGIG (reference sequence). J gave up 9 bases and V 2 bases, and 6 bases lay outside the gene matches. The CDR3 has 12 residues. CDR3 sequence (DNA): TGTGCCTGGAGTCCTGCGGGGGGTCGGCAGTACTTC. This codes for CAWSPAGGRQYF.

This clonotype was detected many times. This rearrangement joins TRBV6-5 to TRBJ1-1; maybe TRBD1 (6 bases). This CDR3 spans 11 amino acids. CDR1 is MNHEY, CDR2 SVGAGI, per germline. V lost 4 bases and J 12 bases, leaving 12 bases between the germline ends. CDR3 region: CASSSGTLTFF. The CDR3 coding sequence is TGTGCCAGCAGTTCCGGGACATTAACTTTCTTT.

This clonotype has at least ten counts. The chain links TRBV6-2 or TRBV6-3 to TRBJ2-7; D might be TRBD1 (5 bases). This CDR3 contains 11 residues. Trimming removed 4 bases at V and 7 bases at J, with 8 bases between. Per the germline V gene, CDR1 is MNHEY and CDR2 is SVGEGT. The CDR3 DNA sequence: TGTGCCAGCAGTTCAGGGTGGGAGCAGTACTTC. Translated, it gives CASSSGWEQYF.

V gene TRBV28 combines with J gene TRBJ2-2; the D gene is possibly TRBD1 (7 bases). Trimming shortened V by 4 bases and J by 6 bases, and 15 bases separated the two germline ends. The V gene's germline CDR1 is MDHEN and CDR2 SYDVKM. The CDR3 spans 15 residues. The CDR3, as DNA: TGTGCCAGCAGTTGGAGGGGGCTAAGGGCCGGGGAGCTGTTTTTT. Amino acid sequence: CASSWRGLRAGELFF. The full variable domain, in which reference TRBV28 and TRBJ2-2 provide the parts outside the CDR3, is DVKVTQSSRYLVKRTGEKVFLECVQDMDHENMFWYRQDPGLGLRLIYFSYDVKMKEKGDIPEGYSVSREKKERFSLILESASTNQTSMYLCASSWRGLRAGELFFGEGSRLTVL.

Ten or more counts support this clonotype. DNA for the CDR3: TGTGCCAGCAGTCCCGGGGGGGGTTGGGACGAGCAGTACTTC. This encodes CASSPGGGWDEQYF. The gene calls are TRBV27 and TRBJ2-7; 8 nucleotides line up with TRBD2. V lost 5 bases and J lost 5; bases outside the gene matches: 8. The CDR3 length is 14 residues. Germline loops: CDR1 MNHEY, CDR2 SMNVEV (reference sequence).

This sequence joins TRBV30 and TRBJ2-7; 9 bases line up with TRBD1. Germline V gives CDR1 GTSNPN, CDR2 SVGIG (reference sequence). This CDR3 region has 15 residues. V gave up 3 bases and J gave up 1 base; unmatched junction bases: 7. In nucleotides, the CDR3 is TGTGCCTGGAGAGACCGGGACAGGGTTTCCTACGAGCAGTACTTC. Translation: CAWRDRDRVSYEQYF.

This clonotype was recorded at least ten times. The chain has TRBV2 and TRBJ2-7, with 7 bases identical to TRBD2. The CDR3 covers 11 residues. The V gene's germline CDR1 is SNHLY and CDR2 FYNNEI. V dropped 7 bases and J dropped 5; count of bases not matched to a gene: 2. CDR3 DNA sequence: TGTGCCAGCATTGGACTAGACGAGCAGTACTTC. Protein: CASIGLDEQYF.

Turning to this clonotype: A much bigger clone sits one base away, suggesting this may be a read error. CDR3 bases: TGTGCCTTGTGGGCCGGGACAGGTTTCGGCTACACCTTC. Translating it yields CALWAGTGFGYTF. The chain combines TRBV30 with TRBJ1-2, with 8 positions matching TRBD1. Trimming took 7 bases from V and 8 from J; bases not matched to a gene: 12. Germline CDR1 reads GTSNPN; CDR2 reads SVGIG (reference sequence). This CDR3 has 13 residues.

This clonotype was detected a few times. This chain connects TRBV20-1 to TRBJ2-5; 7 bases align to TRBD2. J lost 5 bases, V lost 4 bases, and 7 bases had no gene match. CDR3 length equals 13 residues. CDR1 DFQATT and CDR2 SNEGSKA come from the germline V gene (reference sequence). The CDR3 DNA reads TGCAGTGCTACCGGGGGGAGGAGGGAGACCCAGTACTTC. Protein product: CSATGGRRETQYF.

In this sample, this clonotype turned up many times. The V call is TRBV28, the J call TRBJ1-2; tentatively, D is TRBD1 (6 bases). Trimming removed 7 bases at V and 4 bases at J, with 28 bases between. CDR1 is MDHEN and CDR2 is SYDVKM in the germline V gene. There are 18 residues in the CDR3. As DNA, the CDR3 is TGTGCCAGCAAGATCGGGGGGACACCTACCCGCCTCTCCTATGGCTACACCTTC. Protein: CASKIGGTPTRLSYGYTF.

V gene TRBV19 combines with J gene TRBJ2-7; D is unclear. V lost 6 bases to trimming and J lost 6 bases, with 18 bases between them. The CDR3 spans 14 residues. Germline CDR1 is LNHDA and CDR2 is SQIVND (reference sequence). DNA for the CDR3: TGTGCCAGTAGCACGTTTGATCCCTCCGCCGAGCAGTACTTC. Translation gives CASSTFDPSAEQYF.

This clonotype was counted ten times or more. J is TRBJ1-2 and V is TRBV20-1; 8 nucleotides line up with TRBD1. This CDR3 region has 13 residues. Germline CDR1 and CDR2: DFQATT and SNEGSKA (reference sequence). V dropped 3 bases and J dropped 7; count of bases not matched to a gene: 7. The DNA for the CDR3 is TGCAGTGCTAGTCTCGAAACAGGGGGTGGCTACACCTTC. It specifies CSASLETGGGYTF.

This chain uses TRBV20-1 with TRBJ1-5; 10 bases match TRBD1. This CDR3 is 14 amino acids long. The germline V gene encodes CDR1 DFQATT and CDR2 SNEGSKA (reference sequence). V trimming: 6 bases; J trimming: 10 bases; junction bases outside the gene matches: 12. This CDR3 reads CSASEGTGDRPQHF. DNA of the CDR3: TGCAGTGCGTCCGAAGGGACAGGGGATCGACCCCAGCATTTT.

This clonotype was seen only once. A read error is possible here, since a much larger clone lies one base away. The V call is TRBV9, the J call TRBJ1-2; perhaps TRBD1 as D (6 bases). Germline loops: CDR1 SGDLS, CDR2 YYNGEE. The CDR3 is 16 amino acids. The germline V and J ends were trimmed by 4 bases and 8 bases, with 24 bases remaining between them. CDR3 sequence reads: CASSSGLDRNSRGYTF. CDR3 DNA: TGTGCCAGCAGCTCCGGCCTGGACAGAAACTCCAGAGGCTACACCTTC.

At least ten counts were recorded for this clonotype. The chain uses TRBV12-3 or TRBV12-4 and TRBJ2-7; 8 bases line up with TRBD1. Trimming cost V 6 bases and J 3 bases; bases outside gene matches: 10. The CDR3 is 15 amino acids. CDR3 nucleotides: TGTGCCAGCAGCCTCGGGCTGGACAGGGACTACGAGCAGTACTTC. Protein sequence: CASSLGLDRDYEQYF.

This clonotype has a count of ten or more. It is likely a read error, because the conserved phenylalanine at the end of the CDR3 is missing. The V call is TRBV29-1, the J call TRBJ1-1; 7 bases match TRBD1. Germline V gene data show CDR1 as SQVTM and CDR2 as ANQGSEA. This CDR3 is built from 13 residues. Trimming cost V 5 bases and J 1 base; bases outside gene matches: 4. The CDR3 coding sequence is TGCAGCGTTAACAGGGGATCGAACACTGAAGCTTTCCTT. It specifies CSVNRGSNTEAFL.

There are many counts of this clonotype. V and J are TRBV20-1 and TRBJ2-7; D is perhaps TRBD2 (6 bases). Trimming shortened V by 2 bases and J by 2 bases, and 13 bases separated the two germline ends. CDR1 and CDR2 from the germline V gene are DFQATT and SNEGSKA (reference sequence). This CDR3 region has 14 residues. CDR3 bases: TGCAGTGCTAGAAGGGCGGAGGGAGCCTACGAGCAGTACTTC. It specifies CSARRAEGAYEQYF.

The chain is built from TRBV12-3 or TRBV12-4 and TRBJ1-5; D might be TRBD1 (6 bases). This CDR3 spans 17 amino acids. The germline V and J ends were trimmed by 5 bases and 0 bases, with 17 bases remaining between them. Here the CDR3 DNA reads TGTGCCAGCAGTCTCCCCTCCAGGGGATATAGCAATCAGCCCCAGCATTTT. Its protein is CASSLPSRGYSNQPQHF.